This TCR beta chain was identified during a study of T cell repertoires and HLA-DP antigens. In the case of this clone: Antigen: not known.

Profiled with immunoSEQ multiplex PCR; TCRdb holds only in-frame clones, not every one. The sample carries about 89,000 clones, around 86% recorded once. Between the trimmed V and J ends, which lost 0 bases and 6 bases, there was a span of 7 bases. This CDR3 region has 12 residues. Germline V gene sequence: CDR1 SGHRS, CDR2 YFSETQ. Input material: CD4+ T cells from PBMCs. The clonotype originates from a man in his fifties in good health and CMV-seronegative. The chain couples TRBV5-1 to TRBJ2-7; D is possibly TRBD1 (5 bases). CDR3 sequence: CASSLGQGEQYF. CDR3 bases: TGCGCCAGCAGCTTGGGGCAGGGCGAGCAGTACTTC.